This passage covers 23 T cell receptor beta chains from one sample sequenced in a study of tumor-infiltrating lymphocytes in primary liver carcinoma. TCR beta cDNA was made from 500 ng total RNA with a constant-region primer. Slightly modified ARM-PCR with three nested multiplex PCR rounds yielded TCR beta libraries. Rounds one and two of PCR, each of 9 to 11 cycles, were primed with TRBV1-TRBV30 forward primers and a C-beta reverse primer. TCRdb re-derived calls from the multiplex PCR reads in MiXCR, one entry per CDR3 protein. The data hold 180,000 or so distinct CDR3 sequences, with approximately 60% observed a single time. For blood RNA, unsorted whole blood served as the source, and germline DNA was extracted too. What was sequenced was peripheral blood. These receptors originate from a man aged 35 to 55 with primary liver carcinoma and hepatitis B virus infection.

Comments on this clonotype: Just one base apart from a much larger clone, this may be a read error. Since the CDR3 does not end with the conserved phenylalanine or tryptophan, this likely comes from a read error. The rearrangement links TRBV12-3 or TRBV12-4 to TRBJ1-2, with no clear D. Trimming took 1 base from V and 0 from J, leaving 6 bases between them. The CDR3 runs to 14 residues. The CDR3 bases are TGTGCCAGCAGTTTAGACAGATCTAACTATGGCTACACCCTC. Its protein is CASSLDRSNYGYTL.

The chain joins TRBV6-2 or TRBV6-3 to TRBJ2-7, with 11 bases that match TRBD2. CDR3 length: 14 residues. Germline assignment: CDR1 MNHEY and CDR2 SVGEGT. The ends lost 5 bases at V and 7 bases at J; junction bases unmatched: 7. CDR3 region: CASSHLAGGAEQYF. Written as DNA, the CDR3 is TGTGCCAGCAGTCACCTAGCGGGAGGAGCTGAGCAGTACTTC.

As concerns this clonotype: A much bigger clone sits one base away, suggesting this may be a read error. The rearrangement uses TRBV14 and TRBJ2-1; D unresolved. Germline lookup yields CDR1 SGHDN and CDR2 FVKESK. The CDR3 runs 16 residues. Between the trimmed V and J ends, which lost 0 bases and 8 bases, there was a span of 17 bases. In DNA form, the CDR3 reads TGTGCCAGCAGCCAAGAGCCACTGATCCCTGTAGATGAGCAGTTCTTC. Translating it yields CASSQEPLIPVDEQFF.

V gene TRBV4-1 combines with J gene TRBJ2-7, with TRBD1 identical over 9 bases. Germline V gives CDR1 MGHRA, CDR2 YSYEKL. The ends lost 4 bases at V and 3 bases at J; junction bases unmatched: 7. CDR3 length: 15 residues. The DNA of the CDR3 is TGCGCCAGCAGCCGTGTGGCGGGACAGGGCTACGAGCAGTACTTC. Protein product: CASSRVAGQGYEQYF.

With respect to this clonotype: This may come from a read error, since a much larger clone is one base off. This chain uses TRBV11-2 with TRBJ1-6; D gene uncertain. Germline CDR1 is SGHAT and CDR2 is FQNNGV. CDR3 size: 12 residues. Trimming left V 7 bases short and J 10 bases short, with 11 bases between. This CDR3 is CASNLSGSPLHF. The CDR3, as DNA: TGTGCCAGCAACCTGAGCGGATCACCCCTCCACTTT.

This chain's CDR3 is CSHSVGEGYTF. CDR3 in DNA: TGCAGCCACAGTGTTGGGGAGGGCTACACCTTC. The chain employs TRBV29-1 and TRBJ1-2; unclear D gene. Trimming left V 8 bases short and J 8 bases short, with 15 bases between. This CDR3 comprises 11 residues. The germline V gene has CDR1 SQVTM and CDR2 ANQGSEA.

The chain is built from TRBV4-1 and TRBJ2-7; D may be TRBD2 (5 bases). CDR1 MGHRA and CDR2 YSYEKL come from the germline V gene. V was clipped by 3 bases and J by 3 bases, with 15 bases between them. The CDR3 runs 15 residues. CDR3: CASSHTGERRYEQYF. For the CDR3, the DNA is TGCGCCAGCAGCCATACTGGCGAGCGGCGCTACGAGCAGTACTTC.

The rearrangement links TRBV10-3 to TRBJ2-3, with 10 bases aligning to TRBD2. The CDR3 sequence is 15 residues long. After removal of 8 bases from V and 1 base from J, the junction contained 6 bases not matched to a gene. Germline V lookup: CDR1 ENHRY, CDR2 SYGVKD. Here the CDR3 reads CAIGASGSGTDTQYF. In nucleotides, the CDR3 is TGTGCCATCGGTGCTAGCGGGAGTGGCACAGATACGCAGTATTTT.

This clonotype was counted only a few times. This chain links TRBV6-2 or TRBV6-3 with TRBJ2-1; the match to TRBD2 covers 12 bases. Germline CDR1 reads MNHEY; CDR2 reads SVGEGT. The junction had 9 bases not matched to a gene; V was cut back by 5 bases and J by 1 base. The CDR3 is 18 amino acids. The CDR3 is CASSPLAGGGLSYNEQFF. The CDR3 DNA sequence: TGTGCCAGCAGTCCTCTAGCGGGAGGGGGACTTTCCTACAATGAGCAGTTCTTC.

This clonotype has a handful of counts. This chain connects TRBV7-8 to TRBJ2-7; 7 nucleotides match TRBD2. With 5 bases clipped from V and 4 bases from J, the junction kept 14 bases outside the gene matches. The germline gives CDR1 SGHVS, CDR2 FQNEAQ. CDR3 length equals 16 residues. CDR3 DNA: TGTGCCAGCAGCCGTGGCATGGGTGGGGAGGGGTACGAGCAGTACTTC. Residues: CASSRGMGGEGYEQYF.

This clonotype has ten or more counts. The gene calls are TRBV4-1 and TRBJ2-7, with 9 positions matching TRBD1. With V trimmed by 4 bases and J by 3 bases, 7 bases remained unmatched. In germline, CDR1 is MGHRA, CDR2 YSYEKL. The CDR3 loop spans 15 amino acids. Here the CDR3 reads CASSPLQGQGYEQYF. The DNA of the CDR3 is TGCGCCAGCAGCCCCCTTCAGGGACAGGGCTACGAGCAGTACTTC.

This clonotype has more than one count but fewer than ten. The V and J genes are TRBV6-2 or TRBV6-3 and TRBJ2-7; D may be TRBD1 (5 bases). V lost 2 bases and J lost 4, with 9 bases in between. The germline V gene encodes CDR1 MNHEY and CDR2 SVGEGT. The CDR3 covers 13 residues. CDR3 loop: CASSYDSQYEQYF. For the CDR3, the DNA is TGTGCCAGCAGTTACGACAGCCAATACGAGCAGTACTTC.

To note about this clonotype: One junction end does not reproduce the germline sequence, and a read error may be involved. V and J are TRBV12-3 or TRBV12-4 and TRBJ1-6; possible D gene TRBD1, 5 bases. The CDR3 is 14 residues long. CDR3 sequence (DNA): TGTGTCAGCAGAAACGGGGGTGGTAATTCACCCCTCCACTTT. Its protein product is CVSRNGGGNSPLHF.

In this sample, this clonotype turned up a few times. In nucleotides, the CDR3 is TGCAGCGTACTAGCGGGAGGGCCATGGGATACGCAGTATTTT. Protein sequence: CSVLAGGPWDTQYF. The chain links TRBV29-1 to TRBJ2-3, with 13 bases fitting TRBD2. The CDR3 loop spans 14 amino acids. Germline V gene lookup returns CDR1 SQVTM and CDR2 ANQGSEA. J lost 6 bases, V lost 6 bases, and 6 bases had no gene match.

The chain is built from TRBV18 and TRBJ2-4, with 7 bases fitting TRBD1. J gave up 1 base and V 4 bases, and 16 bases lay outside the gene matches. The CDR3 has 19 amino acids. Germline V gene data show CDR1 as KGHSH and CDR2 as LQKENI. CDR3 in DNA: TGTGCCAGCTCACTCTATCGGACAGGCGACGTTCTTGCCAAAAACATTCAGTACTTC. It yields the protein CASSLYRTGDVLAKNIQYF. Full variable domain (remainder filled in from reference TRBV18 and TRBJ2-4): NAGVMQNPRHLVRRRGQEARLRCSPMKGHSHVYWYRQLPEEGLKFMVYLQKENIIDESGMPKERFSAEFPKEGPSILRIQQVVRGDSAAYFCASSLYRTGDVLAKNIQYFGAGTRLSVL.

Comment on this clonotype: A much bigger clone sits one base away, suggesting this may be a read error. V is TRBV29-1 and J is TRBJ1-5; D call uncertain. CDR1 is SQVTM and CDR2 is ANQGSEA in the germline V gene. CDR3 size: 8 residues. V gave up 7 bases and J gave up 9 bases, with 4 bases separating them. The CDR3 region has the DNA TGCAGCGAGGGGCCCCAGCATTTT. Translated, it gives CSEGPQHF.

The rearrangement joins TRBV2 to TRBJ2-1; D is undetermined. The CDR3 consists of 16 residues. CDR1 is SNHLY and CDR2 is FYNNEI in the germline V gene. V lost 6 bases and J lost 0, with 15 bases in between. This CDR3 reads CASSQTRLSSYNEQFF. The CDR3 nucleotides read TGTGCCAGCAGCCAGACAAGGCTCAGCTCCTACAATGAGCAGTTCTTC.

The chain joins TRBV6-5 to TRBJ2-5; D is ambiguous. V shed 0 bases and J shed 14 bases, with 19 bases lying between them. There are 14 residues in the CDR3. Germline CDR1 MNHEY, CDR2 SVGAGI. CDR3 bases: TGTGCCAGCAGTTACTCGTACCTCCTGGAGACTCAATACTTC. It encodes CASSYSYLLETQYF.

The CDR3 region has the DNA TGCAGCGTCCCCCGTGGCAGGGGTTGTGATGAGCAGTTCTTC. Protein: CSVPRGRGCDEQFF. The chain carries TRBV29-1 and TRBJ2-1; tentatively, D is TRBD1 (6 bases). Germline assignment: CDR1 SQVTM and CDR2 ANQGSEA. The V end was cut by 6 bases, the J end by 8 bases, with 20 bases between. CDR3 size: 14 residues.

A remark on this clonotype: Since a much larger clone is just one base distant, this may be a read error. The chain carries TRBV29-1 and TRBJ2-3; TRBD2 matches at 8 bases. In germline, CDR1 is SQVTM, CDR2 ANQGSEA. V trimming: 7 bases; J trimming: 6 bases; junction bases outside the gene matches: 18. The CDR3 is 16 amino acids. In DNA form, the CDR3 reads TGCAGCGCCCTTCGGTCGGGAGGGCCTATGCGGGATACGCAGTATTTT. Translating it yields CSALRSGGPMRDTQYF.

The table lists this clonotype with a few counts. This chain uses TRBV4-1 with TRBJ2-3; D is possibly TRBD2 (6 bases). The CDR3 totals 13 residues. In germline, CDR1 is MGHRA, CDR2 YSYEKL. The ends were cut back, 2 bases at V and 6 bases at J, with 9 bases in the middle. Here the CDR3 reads CASSQFLADTQYF. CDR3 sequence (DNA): TGCGCCAGCAGCCAATTCCTAGCGGATACGCAGTATTTT.

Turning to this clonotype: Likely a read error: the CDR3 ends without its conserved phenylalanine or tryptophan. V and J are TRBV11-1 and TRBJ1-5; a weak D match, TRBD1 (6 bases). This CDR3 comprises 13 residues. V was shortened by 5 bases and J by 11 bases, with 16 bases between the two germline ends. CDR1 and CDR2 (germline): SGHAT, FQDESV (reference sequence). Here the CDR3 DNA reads TGTGCCAGCAGCGCGGGGAAAGGACAGACCCAGCATTCT. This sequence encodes CASSAGKGQTQHS.

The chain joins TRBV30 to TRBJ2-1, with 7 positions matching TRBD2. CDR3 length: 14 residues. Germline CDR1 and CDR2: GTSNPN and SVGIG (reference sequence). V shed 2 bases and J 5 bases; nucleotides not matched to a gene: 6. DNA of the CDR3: TGTGCCTGGAGTAAGGGCGGGAGCCACAATGAGCAGTTCTTC. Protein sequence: CAWSKGGSHNEQFF. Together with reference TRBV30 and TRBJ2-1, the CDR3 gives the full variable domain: SQTIHQWPATLVQPVGSPLSLECTVEGTSNPNLYWYRQAAGRGLQLLFYSVGIGQISSEVPQNLSASRPQDRQFILSSKKLLLSDSGFYLCAWSKGGSHNEQFFGPGTRLTVL.